This T cell receptor beta chain was profiled in a study of blood T cell repertoires in COVID-19. Study overall: Samples came from the United States, Italy and Spain, spanning acute and convalescent COVID-19. T cells, B-cell-depleted T cells, or PBMCs provided the cDNA or gDNA that served as material.

The protocol was immunoSEQ multiplex PCR, while the TCRdb copy is restricted to in-frame clones and leaves out a portion. The repertoire holds about 140,000 clones, with almost 85% as singletons. This clone was seen a single time. This CDR3 comprises 12 residues. Per germline, CDR1 LNHDA and CDR2 SQIVND (reference sequence). Trimming removed 6 bases from V and 8 bases from J; junction bases left unmatched: 6. The origin of this receptor is a man aged 50-60 years with acute or convalescent COVID-19. Sequencing input: peripheral blood. J is TRBJ1-2 and V is TRBV19, with 7 bases matching TRBD1. CDR3 loop: CASRTGRQGYTF. Written as DNA, the CDR3 is TGTGCCAGTAGGACAGGGAGGCAAGGCTACACCTTC. The full variable domain, with the rest looked up from reference TRBV19 and TRBJ1-2, is DGGITQSPKYLFRKEGQNVTLSCEQNLNHDAMYWYRQDPGQGLRLIYYSQIVNDFQKGDIAEGYSVSREKKESFPLTVTSAQKNPTAFYLCASRTGRQGYTFGSGTRLTVV.